These T cell receptor beta chains were read from a single sample in a study of blood T cells in healthy people across ages. Each CDR3 protein gets one entry after TCRdb re-called the 5' RACE reads with MiXCR. The sample has hundreds of thousands of distinct CDR3 sequences, 55% to 65% seen once. What was sequenced was blood. The receptors were sampled from a man younger than 40 in good health. Both conserved end residues are part of each CDR3.

v_gene	j_gene	len	CDR3aa
TRBV27	TRBJ2-6	17	CARSPLTSYSGANVLTF
TRBV20-1	TRBJ1-1	13	CSVPPVGALGAFF
TRBV28	TRBJ2-7	16	CANSLLVGRVSYEQYF
TRBV12-3/TRBV12-4	TRBJ2-1	13	CASSGGGVNEQFF
TRBV29-1	TRBJ1-2	10	CSVVHDGYTF
TRBV20-1	TRBJ2-7	13	CSARDQTSYEQYF
TRBV20-1	TRBJ2-1	15	CSASLAGSSYNEQFF
TRBV20-1	TRBJ1-5	14	CSVGGGRSNQPQHF
TRBV27	TRBJ1-2	17	CASSPMGLGGADYGYTF
TRBV29-1	TRBJ1-1	13	CSATDRGNAEAFF
TRBV9	TRBJ2-6	15	CASRLGSGWANVLTF
TRBV7-2	TRBJ2-7	15	CASSYHRDRAYEQYF
TRBV20-1	TRBJ2-4	17	CSASESGGPLAKNIQYF
TRBV9	-	12	CASSAERSEQYF
TRBV29-1	TRBJ1-1	13	CSVVQGINTEAFF
TRBV20-1	TRBJ1-1	15	CSAREDRSLGTEAFF
TRBV15	TRBJ2-7	15	CATSRAGTAAYEQYF
TRBV29-1	TRBJ2-1	14	CSVRETSSYNEQFF
TRBV6-1	-	16	CASSVSRAIGYNEQYF
TRBV11-1	TRBJ2-4	18	CASSLSASGGSASNIQYF
TRBV7-2	TRBJ2-5	15	CASSLMGLAEETQYF
TRBV10-3	TRBJ2-7	12	CAISSSFYEQYF
TRBV4-3	-	16	CASSLLPGQGSYEQYF
TRBV7-2	TRBJ1-2	15	CASSRAPRTAYGYTF
TRBV27	TRBJ2-7	13	CASSRDSRYEQYF
TRBV2	TRBJ2-5	14	CASSASGAYNEQYF
TRBV12-3/TRBV12-4	TRBJ1-1	13	CASSHRVYTEAFF
TRBV29-1	TRBJ1-2	12	CSVGRGDYGFTF
TRBV28	TRBJ1-2	13	CASGLSGDYGYTF
TRBV29-1	TRBJ2-7	13	CSVEGTDDYEQYF
TRBV15	TRBJ2-5	13	CATSSSWGEEQYF
TRBV20-1	TRBJ2-7	17	CSARDRGGTGISYEQYF
TRBV10-3	TRBJ2-7	15	CAISESEQDPYEQYF
TRBV27	TRBJ2-7	17	CASTLFGAGPLGYEQYF
TRBV6-2/TRBV6-3	TRBJ2-1	14	CASSYAAAYNEQFF
TRBV11-1	TRBJ2-1	17	CASSLVGRGSSYNEQFF
TRBV6-2/TRBV6-3	TRBJ1-6	15	CASSRAGQGRSPLHF
TRBV30	TRBJ2-1	14	CAWRTSGGAGEQFF
TRBV11-2	TRBJ2-1	16	CASSFSDREDYNEQFF
TRBV12-3/TRBV12-4	TRBJ1-5	13	CASSIRGVQPQHF
TRBV13	TRBJ1-5	14	CASSRNGSNQPQHF
TRBV5-1	TRBJ2-2	15	CASSLKTGGIGELFF
TRBV6-2/TRBV6-3	TRBJ2-5	17	CASTRSDALAGRETQYF
TRBV7-2	TRBJ1-2	14	CASTEPPPNYGYTF
TRBV5-1	TRBJ2-3	14	CASSLGDPTDTQYF
TRBV12-3/TRBV12-4	TRBJ2-1	13	CASSWDSRNEQFF
TRBV12-3/TRBV12-4	TRBJ2-6	15	CASKELNSGANVLTF
TRBV20-1	TRBJ2-4	14	CSAWTALAKNIQYF
TRBV7-3	TRBJ2-3	14	CASSLNRLADTQYF
TRBV6-1	TRBJ2-3	12	CATWGSTDTQYF
TRBV6-1	TRBJ2-5	17	CASSRASGEGFQGTQYF
TRBV20-1	TRBJ2-7	13	CSAIRDLSYEQYF
TRBV9	TRBJ2-2	15	CASSARGSRTGELFF
TRBV20-1	TRBJ1-2	10	CSAENYGYTF
TRBV12-3/TRBV12-4	TRBJ1-1	14	CASKGGDSNTEAFF
TRBV9	TRBJ2-3	16	CASSVDPAGIRDTQYF